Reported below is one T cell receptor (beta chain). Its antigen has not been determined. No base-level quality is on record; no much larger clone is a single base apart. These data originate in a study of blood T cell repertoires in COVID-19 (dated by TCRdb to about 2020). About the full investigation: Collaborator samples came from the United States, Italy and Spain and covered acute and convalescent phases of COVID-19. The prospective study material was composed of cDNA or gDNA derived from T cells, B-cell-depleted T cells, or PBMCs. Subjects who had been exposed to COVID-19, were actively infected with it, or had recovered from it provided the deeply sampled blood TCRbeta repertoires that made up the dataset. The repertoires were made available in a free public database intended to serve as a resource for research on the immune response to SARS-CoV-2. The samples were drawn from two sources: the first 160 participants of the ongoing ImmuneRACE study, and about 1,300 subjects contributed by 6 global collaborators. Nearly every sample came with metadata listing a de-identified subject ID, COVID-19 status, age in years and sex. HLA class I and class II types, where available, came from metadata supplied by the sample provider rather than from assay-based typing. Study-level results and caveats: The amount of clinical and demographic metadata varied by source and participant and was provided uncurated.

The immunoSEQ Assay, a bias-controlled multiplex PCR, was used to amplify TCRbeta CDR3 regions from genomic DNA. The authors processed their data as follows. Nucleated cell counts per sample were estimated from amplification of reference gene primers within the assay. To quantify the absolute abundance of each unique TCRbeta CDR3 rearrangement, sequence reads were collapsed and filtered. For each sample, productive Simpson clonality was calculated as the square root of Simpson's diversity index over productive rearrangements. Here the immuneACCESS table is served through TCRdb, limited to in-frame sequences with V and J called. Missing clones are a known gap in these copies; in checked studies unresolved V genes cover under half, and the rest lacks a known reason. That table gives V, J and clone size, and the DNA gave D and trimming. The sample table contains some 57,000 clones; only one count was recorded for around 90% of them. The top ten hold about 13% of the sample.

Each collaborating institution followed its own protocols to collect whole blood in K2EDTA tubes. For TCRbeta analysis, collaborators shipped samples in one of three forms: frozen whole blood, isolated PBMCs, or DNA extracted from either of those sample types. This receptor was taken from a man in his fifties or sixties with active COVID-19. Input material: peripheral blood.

CDR3 sequence: CASSVMDRGMKENTEAFF. The base sequence is TGTGCCAGCAGCGTAATGGACAGGGGTATGAAGGAGAACACTGAAGCTTTCTTT. The V and J segments used are TRBV9 and TRBJ1-1; 9 of the junction bases match TRBD1. Ends trimmed: V by 1 base, J by 1 base; bases unmatched to a gene: 11. The CDR3 starts with the cysteine, ends with the phenylalanine, and has 18 residues. The retained sequence is limited to the CDR3, 54 bases, with the frame set at the first base. As encoded in the germline V gene, CDR1 is SGDLS while CDR2 is YYNGEE.